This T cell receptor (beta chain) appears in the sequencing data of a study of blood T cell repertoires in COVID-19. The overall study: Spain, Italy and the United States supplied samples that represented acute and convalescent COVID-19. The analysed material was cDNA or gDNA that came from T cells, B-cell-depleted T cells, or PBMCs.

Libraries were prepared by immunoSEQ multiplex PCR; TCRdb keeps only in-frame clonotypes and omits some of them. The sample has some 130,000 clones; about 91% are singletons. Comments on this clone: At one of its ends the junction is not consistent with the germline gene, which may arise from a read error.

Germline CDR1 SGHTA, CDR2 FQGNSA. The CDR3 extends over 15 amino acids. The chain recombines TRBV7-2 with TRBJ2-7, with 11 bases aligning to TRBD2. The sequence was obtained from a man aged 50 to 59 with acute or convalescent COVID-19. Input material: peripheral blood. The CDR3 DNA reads TGTGCCAGCAGATTAGCGGGAGGGGGGAGCTACGAGCAGTACTTC. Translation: CASRLAGGGSYEQYF.